Below, 14 T cell receptor beta chains from the same sample are listed, as sequenced in a study of blood T cell repertoires in COVID-19 (dated by TCRdb to about 2020). The receptor library was made with the immunoSEQ multiplex PCR assay. TCRdb took this table from immuneACCESS and kept in-frame rearrangements with V and J called. Such tables lack part of the clones; where checked against another copy, unresolved V genes explain under half of the gap, and the rest is unexplained. This sample holds 400,000 or so clones; approximately 90% were observed only once. Roughly 1.1% of the sample belongs to the ten largest clones. The sequenced sample consisted of PBMCs or T cells enriched from blood (not recorded which). The receptors were gathered from a young man who had recovered from COVID-19.

J is TRBJ2-1 and V is TRBV7-2, with D perhaps matching TRBD1 (6 bases). The germline CDR1 and CDR2 sequences are SGHTA and FQGNSA. Trimming pared 2 bases from V and 2 bases from J, leaving 13 bases between. CDR3 length: 16 residues. As DNA, the CDR3 is TGTGCCAGCAGCTTACTACACAGGGCCCCCTACAATGAGCAGTTCTTC. It translates to CASSLLHRAPYNEQFF.

This chain links TRBV2 with TRBJ1-2, with TRBD1 as a possible D gene (6 bases). CDR1 and CDR2 (germline): SNHLY, FYNNEI. The V end lost 7 bases, the J end lost 1 base, and 13 bases lay between the germline ends. CDR3 length equals 14 residues. CDR3 sequence: CASTGGTINYGYTF. CDR3 DNA: TGTGCCAGCACTGGGGGCACTATTAACTATGGCTACACCTTC.

The genes are TRBV19 and TRBJ1-6; TRBD1 might be the D (6 bases). With 4 bases removed from V and 10 bases from J, the gap between germline ends came to 17 bases. In germline, CDR1 is LNHDA, CDR2 SQIVND (reference sequence). The CDR3 is 15 amino acids. The CDR3 coding sequence is TGTGCCAGTAGTAGGGGGACATTATCTTCCTCACCCCTCCACTTT. It specifies CASSRGTLSSSPLHF.

The chain couples TRBV6-1 to TRBJ2-1; 9 bases line up with TRBD2. This CDR3 region has 15 residues. In germline, CDR1 is MNHNS, CDR2 SASEGT. V dropped 3 bases and J dropped 6; count of bases not matched to a gene: 6. The CDR3 bases are TGTGCCAGCAGTGATTGGGGACTAGCAGCCAATGAGCAGTTCTTC. Its translation: CASSDWGLAANEQFF.

This clone was seen only once. The rearrangement joins TRBV19 to TRBJ1-3, with D uncertain. CDR3 length: 13 residues. Trimming shortened V by 4 bases and J by 4 bases, and 8 bases separated the two germline ends. The V gene's germline CDR1 is LNHDA and CDR2 SQIVND (reference sequence). The CDR3 spells CASSNRWGNTIYF. The CDR3 DNA reads TGTGCCAGTAGTAACCGGTGGGGAAACACCATATATTTT.

The chain combines TRBV4-1 with TRBJ2-5; D ambiguous. Trimming stripped 0 bases from V and 7 bases from J, with 9 bases between. The CDR3 has 13 amino acids. Germline V gene lookup returns CDR1 MGHRA and CDR2 YSYEKL. The CDR3 is CASSQEGSWTQYF. CDR3 DNA: TGCGCCAGCAGCCAAGAGGGCTCCTGGACCCAGTACTTC.

This chain links TRBV28 with TRBJ2-6; D unclear. The CDR3 is made up of 16 amino acids. Trimming left V 4 bases short and J 0 bases short, with 10 bases between. The germline CDR1 and CDR2 sequences are MDHEN and SYDVKM. Written as DNA, the CDR3 is TGTGCCAGCAGTTCCACGGTCCTCTCTGGGGCCAACGTCCTGACTTTC. As protein: CASSSTVLSGANVLTF. Variable domain in full (rest from reference TRBV28 and TRBJ2-6): DVKVTQSSRYLVKRTGEKVFLECVQDMDHENMFWYRQDPGLGLRLIYFSYDVKMKEKGDIPEGYSVSREKKERFSLILESASTNQTSMYLCASSSTVLSGANVLTFGAGSRLTVL.

This rearrangement joins TRBV5-1 to TRBJ2-5; 7 bases match TRBD2. CDR1 is SGHRS and CDR2 is YFSETQ in the germline V gene. This CDR3 has 14 amino acids. The trim removed 3 bases at V and 4 bases at J, leaving 6 bases unmatched. The CDR3 DNA is TGCGCCAGCAGCTCCCTTTTAGCGGGAGAGACCCAGTACTTC. Translation: CASSSLLAGETQYF.

The CDR3 DNA reads TGTGCCAGCAGCTTAGCCTATCCATTCAGGGGGCTGGACATTCAGTACTTC. Amino acids: CASSLAYPFRGLDIQYF. The chain joins TRBV7-2 to TRBJ2-4; TRBD1 agrees at 8 bases. This CDR3 has 17 amino acids. Germline V gene sequence: CDR1 SGHTA, CDR2 FQGNSA. With 0 bases clipped from V and 8 bases from J, the junction kept 12 bases outside the gene matches.

A remark on this clone: Other DNA sequences in this sample translate to the same CDR3. The CDR3 region is CASSLAGTYEQYF. The DNA for the CDR3 is TGCGCCAGCAGCTTGGCCGGGACCTACGAGCAGTACTTC. The chain recombines TRBV5-1 with TRBJ2-7, with D possibly being TRBD2 (5 bases). V was clipped by 0 bases and J by 2 bases, with 6 bases between them. The CDR3 is made up of 13 amino acids. The germline CDR1 and CDR2 sequences are SGHRS and YFSETQ.

The chain recombines TRBV7-8 with TRBJ2-7; possibly TRBD1 for D (6 bases). The CDR3 is 14 residues long. The V and J ends lost 3 bases and 2 bases respectively, with 11 bases between them. Germline V gene sequence: CDR1 SGHVS, CDR2 FQNEAQ. The CDR3 region is CASSFRTAAYEQYF. Written as DNA, the CDR3 is TGTGCCAGCAGCTTCAGGACAGCCGCCTACGAGCAGTACTTC.

V usage is TRBV5-5 and J usage is TRBJ1-5; TRBD1 matches 9 bases. Unmatched junction bases numbered 2, after V lost 4 bases and J lost 6 bases. The CDR3 contains 13 residues. Germline V lookup: CDR1 SGHKS, CDR2 YYEKEE (reference sequence). CDR3 DNA sequence: TGTGCCAGCAGCCCGGACAGGGGTCAGCCCCAGCATTTT. This translates into CASSPDRGQPQHF.

J is TRBJ1-1 and V is TRBV18; D possibly corresponds to TRBD1 (6 bases). This CDR3 spans 15 amino acids. The V gene lost 1 base and the J gene lost 3 bases, with 12 bases spanning the gap. Per the germline V gene, CDR1 is KGHSH and CDR2 is LQKENI. Written as DNA, the CDR3 is TGTGCCAGCTCACCACGGGCAGGGGTGGACACTGAAGCTTTCTTT. It codes for CASSPRAGVDTEAFF.

The chain links TRBV7-9 to TRBJ2-1, with 11 bases fitting TRBD1. Germline V lookup: CDR1 SEHNR, CDR2 FQNEAQ (reference sequence). The CDR3 has 15 residues. The junction had 4 bases not matched to a gene; V was cut back by 3 bases and J by 6 bases. CDR3 coding DNA: TGTGCCAGCAGCTTGGGACAGGGGGTTAGCAATGAGCAGTTCTTC. Translation gives CASSLGQGVSNEQFF.